Listed here are 25 T cell receptor beta chains from one sample, sequenced in a study of CXCR3-negative and CXCR3-positive naive CD8 T cells. Findings and limits, study-wide: A higher hydrophobicity marked the TRB CDR3s of CXCR3-positive naive cells versus CXCR3-negative naive cells.

What these receptors recognize is not known. In preparing the TRB cDNA libraries, 5' RACE with UMI labels was used. TCRdb re-called the 5' RACE reads and gives one entry per CDR3 protein, without DNA. Seen in this sample are 150,000 to 160,000 distinct CDR3 sequences; the ten most common clones hold approximately 0.5%. Specimen: naive CXCR3+ CD8+ T cells from blood. Subset reported: CD45RO-CCR7+CD27+CD95- naive CD8+ T cells expressing CXCR3 (TNR3+). Receptors originate from a human donor in good health. Some clones in this sample may be carry-over from other donors' samples.

The genes are TRBV15 and TRBJ2-1. The CDR3 is 17 amino acids. Germline V CDR1 and CDR2: LNHNV, YYDKDF (reference sequence). The CDR3 here is CATSRPFGQSSYNEQFF.

The CDR3: CATSDFGLAGNTGELFF. This sequence joins TRBV24-1 and TRBJ2-2; TCRdb's D call, TRBD2, is unchecked because there is no DNA. This CDR3 spans 17 amino acids. Germline values: CDR1 KGHDR, CDR2 SFDVKD.

The chain carries TRBV29-1 and TRBJ2-1; TCRdb designates TRBD2, a call that cannot be tested without DNA. The CDR3 runs 14 residues. Germline CDR1 is SQVTM and CDR2 is ANQGSEA. The CDR3 spells CSVITSGGGNEQFF.

This chain links TRBV12-3 or TRBV12-4 with TRBJ2-1; TCRdb proposes TRBD2, but this gene call is untestable without DNA. The CDR3 spans 17 residues. The CDR3 reads CASRTISSGTSYNEQFF.

This chain connects TRBV10-1 to TRBJ1-4; TCRdb indicates TRBD1, and absent DNA this call remains unverified. Germline V gives CDR1 WNHNN, CDR2 SYGVQD (reference sequence). The CDR3 is made up of 16 amino acids. The CDR3 sequence is CASSEPTGTGDEKLFF.

The rearrangement joins TRBV5-5 to TRBJ2-1. Germline V lookup: CDR1 SGHKS, CDR2 YYEKEE (reference sequence). The CDR3 has 13 residues. The CDR3 sequence: CASSSSPANEQFF.

The rearrangement uses TRBV5-5 and TRBJ1-4; TCRdb reports TRBD1, a call that lacks DNA to check it against. CDR3 size: 14 residues. Per germline, CDR1 SGHKS and CDR2 YYEKEE (reference sequence). The CDR3 protein is CASSFGQGNEKLFF.

CDR3 amino acids: CSARAANYFYNEQFF. The V call is TRBV20-1, the J call TRBJ2-1. The germline CDR1 and CDR2 sequences are DFQATT and SNEGSKA (reference sequence). The CDR3 extends over 15 amino acids.

The V gene is TRBV3-1, the J gene TRBJ1-1; TCRdb calls TRBD1, which cannot be checked without DNA. This CDR3 region has 15 residues. CDR1 and CDR2 (germline): LGHDT, YNNKEL (reference sequence). CDR3 region: CASSIRTGTNTEAFF.

The chain employs TRBV5-1 and TRBJ2-7. Germline CDR1 reads SGHRS; CDR2 reads YFSETQ. The CDR3 contains 13 residues. CDR3 protein: CASSLRRSTEQYF.

The chain combines TRBV4-1 with TRBJ1-1. Germline values: CDR1 MGHRA, CDR2 YSYEKL. CDR3 length equals 15 residues. Here the CDR3 reads CASSQDGRSYTEAFF.

The V call is TRBV7-9, the J call TRBJ2-7; TCRdb picks TRBD1, but there is no DNA to check that call. This CDR3 region has 15 residues. CDR1 is SEHNR, CDR2 FQNEAQ, per germline (reference sequence). The CDR3 loop is CASSFLGTAAYEQYF.

The genes are TRBV5-4 and TRBJ2-1; without DNA, the TCRdb call of TRBD1 cannot be checked. The germline CDR1 and CDR2 sequences are SGHNT and YYREEE (reference sequence). There are 14 residues in the CDR3. The chain's CDR3 is CASSPTPGGSEQFF.

The V gene is TRBV7-6, the J gene TRBJ2-5; TCRdb names TRBD1, which stays unverified in the absence of DNA. CDR1 SGHVS and CDR2 FNYEAQ come from the germline V gene. This CDR3 is 16 amino acids long. The CDR3 loop reads CASSREVAGGQETQYF.

This sequence joins TRBV5-1 and TRBJ2-7; TCRdb lists TRBD2, though no DNA is available to test this call. CDR1 is SGHRS, CDR2 YFSETQ, per germline. This CDR3 region has 14 residues. CDR3 sequence reads: CASSLVAGGYEQYF.

The chain couples TRBV6-5 to TRBJ1-2; with no DNA, the TCRdb D assignment of TRBD1 cannot be verified. CDR1 MNHEY and CDR2 SVGAGI come from the germline V gene. The length of the CDR3 is 14 residues. The CDR3 loop is CASGQAPNLYGYTF.

V is TRBV7-3 and J is TRBJ2-1; checking the TCRdb D call of TRBD1 is not possible without DNA. This CDR3 spans 15 amino acids. The germline V gene encodes CDR1 SGHTA and CDR2 FQGTGA. This CDR3 reads CASSLTGDLPSEQFF. Drawing the rest from reference TRBV7-3 and TRBJ2-1, the complete variable domain is GAGVSQTPSNKVTEKGKYVELRCDPISGHTALYWYRQSLGQGPEFLIYFQGTGAADDSGLPNDRFFAVRPEGSVSTLKIQRTERGDSAVYLCASSLTGDLPSEQFFGPGTRLTVL.

The J gene is TRBJ2-1, the V gene TRBV12-3 or TRBV12-4. The CDR3 extends over 12 amino acids. The CDR3 spells CASSPQHNEQFF.

V gene TRBV27 combines with J gene TRBJ2-7. This CDR3 has 13 amino acids. Germline CDR1 and CDR2: MNHEY and SMNVEV (reference sequence). CDR3 amino acids: CASSFLASYEQYF.

V is TRBV7-8 and J is TRBJ2-7; the TRBD2 assignment by TCRdb is unverifiable without DNA. Germline V lookup: CDR1 SGHVS, CDR2 FQNEAQ. The CDR3 is made up of 15 amino acids. This chain's CDR3 is CASSVGLAGDYEQYF.

The genes are TRBV4-1 and TRBJ2-2; TCRdb names TRBD1, which stays unverified in the absence of DNA. CDR3 length equals 16 residues. From germline, CDR1 is MGHRA and CDR2 YSYEKL. The CDR3 loop reads CASSERQGTTGGELFF.

The chain carries TRBV7-3 and TRBJ2-1; no DNA is available, so the TRBD1 call from TCRdb remains unchecked. The germline gives CDR1 SGHTA, CDR2 FQGTGA. This CDR3 has 15 amino acids. CDR3 sequence: CASSPGLIAYNEQFF.

The chain is built from TRBV14 and TRBJ2-3; TCRdb designates TRBD1, a call that cannot be tested without DNA. Germline V gives CDR1 SGHDN, CDR2 FVKESK. This CDR3 contains 15 residues. This CDR3 reads CASSQPGDLTDTQYF.

This chain uses TRBV7-9 with TRBJ2-1; the D call from TCRdb, TRBD2, cannot be confirmed without DNA. Germline CDR1 SEHNR, CDR2 FQNEAQ (reference sequence). This CDR3 has 16 residues. The CDR3 region is CASSLASGSSYNEQFF.

V gene TRBV10-3 combines with J gene TRBJ1-1. Germline V gives CDR1 ENHRY, CDR2 SYGVKD. The CDR3 is made up of 14 amino acids. CDR3 sequence: CAISDQVVNTEAFF.